This entry is about one T cell receptor beta chain. Its target is unknown. The sample has other DNA sequences that encode this CDR3 too. These data belong to a study of T cell responses to AZD1222 COVID-19 vaccine. Assay used: immunoSEQ multiplex PCR; TCRdb lists only in-frame clones, some missing. This sample yields 150,000 to 200,000 clones, of which 90% are seen a single time; roughly 3.1% belongs to the top ten. General observations from the study: Most donors were white British, females outnumbered males, and clonal diversity was possibly underestimated. Vaccine-associated CD4 TCRs ranged over spike, dominating at 160-218 and 743-854. Among spike-specific TCRs, nearly half reportedly target unmutated variant regions.

The CDR3 contains 13 residues. The V end lost 1 base, the J end lost 6 bases, and 7 bases lay between the germline ends. The germline V gene encodes CDR1 LNHDA and CDR2 SQIVND (reference sequence). The sample in question was peripheral blood, obtained on day 0 of AZD1222 vaccination. This clonotype originated in an adult in good health. The V and J genes are TRBV19 and TRBJ2-1, with a possible D match to TRBD1 (6 bases). DNA of the CDR3: TGTGCCAGTAGTATAGTGGGGGCCAATGAGCAGTTCTTC. Its protein product is CASSIVGANEQFF.